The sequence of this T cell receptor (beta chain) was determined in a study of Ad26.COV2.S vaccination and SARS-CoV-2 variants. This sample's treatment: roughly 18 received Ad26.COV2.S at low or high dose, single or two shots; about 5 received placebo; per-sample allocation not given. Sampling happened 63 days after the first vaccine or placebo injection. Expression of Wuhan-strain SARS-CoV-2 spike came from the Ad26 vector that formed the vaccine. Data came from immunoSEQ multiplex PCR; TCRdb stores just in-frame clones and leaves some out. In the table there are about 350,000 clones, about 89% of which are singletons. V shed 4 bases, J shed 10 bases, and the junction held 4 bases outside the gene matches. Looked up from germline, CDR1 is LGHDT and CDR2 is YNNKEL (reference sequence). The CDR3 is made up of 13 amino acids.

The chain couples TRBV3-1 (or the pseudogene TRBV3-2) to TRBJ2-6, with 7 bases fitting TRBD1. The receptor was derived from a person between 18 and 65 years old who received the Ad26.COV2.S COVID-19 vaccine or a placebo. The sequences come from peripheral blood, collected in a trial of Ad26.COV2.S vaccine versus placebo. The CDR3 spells CASSPGQMNVLTF. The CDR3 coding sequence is TGTGCCAGCAGCCCGGGACAGATGAACGTCCTGACTTTC.